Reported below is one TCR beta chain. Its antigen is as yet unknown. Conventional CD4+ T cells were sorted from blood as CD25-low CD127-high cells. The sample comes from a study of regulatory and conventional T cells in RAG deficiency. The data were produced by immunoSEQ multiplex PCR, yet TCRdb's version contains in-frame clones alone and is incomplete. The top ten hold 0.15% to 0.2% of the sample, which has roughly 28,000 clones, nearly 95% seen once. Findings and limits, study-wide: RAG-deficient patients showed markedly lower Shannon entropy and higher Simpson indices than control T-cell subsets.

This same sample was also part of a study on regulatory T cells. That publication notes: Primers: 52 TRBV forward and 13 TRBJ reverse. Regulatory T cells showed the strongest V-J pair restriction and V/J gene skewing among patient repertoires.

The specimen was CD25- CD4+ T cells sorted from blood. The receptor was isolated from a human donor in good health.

In DNA form, the CDR3 reads TGTGCCAGCAGCGTCTTACCGGGACAGGGGAATGAAGCTTTCTTT. Translated, it gives CASSVLPGQGNEAFF. The V gene is TRBV9, the J gene TRBJ1-1; the match to TRBD1 covers 10 bases. CDR1 is SGDLS and CDR2 is YYNGEE in the germline V gene. V lost 2 bases, J lost 7 bases, and 8 bases stayed unmatched. This CDR3 spans 15 amino acids.